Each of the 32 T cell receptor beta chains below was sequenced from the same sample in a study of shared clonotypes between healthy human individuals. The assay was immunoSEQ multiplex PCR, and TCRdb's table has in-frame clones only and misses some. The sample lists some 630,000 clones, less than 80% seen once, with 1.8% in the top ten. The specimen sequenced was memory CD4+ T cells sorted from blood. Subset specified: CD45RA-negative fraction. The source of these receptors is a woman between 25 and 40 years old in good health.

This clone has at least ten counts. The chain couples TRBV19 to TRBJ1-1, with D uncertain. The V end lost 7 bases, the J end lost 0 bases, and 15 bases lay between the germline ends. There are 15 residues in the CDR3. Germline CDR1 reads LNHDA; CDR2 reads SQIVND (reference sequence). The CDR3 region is CASTPGPDVNTEAFF. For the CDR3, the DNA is TGTGCCAGTACGCCCGGCCCCGACGTGAACACTGAAGCTTTCTTT.

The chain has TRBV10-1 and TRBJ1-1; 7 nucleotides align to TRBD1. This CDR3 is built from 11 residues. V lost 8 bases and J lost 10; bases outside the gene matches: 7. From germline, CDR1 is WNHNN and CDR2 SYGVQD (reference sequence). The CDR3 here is CASGPTGRAFF. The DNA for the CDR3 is TGCGCCAGCGGCCCGACAGGGCGAGCTTTCTTT.

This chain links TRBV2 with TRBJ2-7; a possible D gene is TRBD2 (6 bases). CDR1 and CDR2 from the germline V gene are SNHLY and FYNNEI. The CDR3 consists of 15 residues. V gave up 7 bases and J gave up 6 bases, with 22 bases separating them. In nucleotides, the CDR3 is TGTGCCAGCACCTCGACCGGAGGGGTTGTCGGCGAGCAGTACTTC. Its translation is CASTSTGGVVGEQYF.

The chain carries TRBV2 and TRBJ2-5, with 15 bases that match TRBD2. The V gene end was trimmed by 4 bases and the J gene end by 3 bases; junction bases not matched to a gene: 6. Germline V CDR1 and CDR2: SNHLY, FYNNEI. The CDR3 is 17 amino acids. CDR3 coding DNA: TGTGCCAGCAGTGTTTGGGGACTAGCGGGAGGTAAAGAGACCCAGTACTTC. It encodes CASSVWGLAGGKETQYF. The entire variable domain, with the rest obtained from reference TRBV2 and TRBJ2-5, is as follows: EPEVTQTPSHQVTQMGQEVILRCVPISNHLYFYWYRQILGQKVEFLVSFYNNEISEKSEIFDDQFSVERPDGSNFTLKIRSTKLEDSAMYFCASSVWGLAGGKETQYFGPGTRLLVL.

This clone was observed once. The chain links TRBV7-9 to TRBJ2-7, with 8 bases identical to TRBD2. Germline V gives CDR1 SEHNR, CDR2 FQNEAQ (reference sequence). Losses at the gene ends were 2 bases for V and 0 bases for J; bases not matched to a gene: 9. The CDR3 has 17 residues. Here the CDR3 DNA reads TGTGCCAGCAGCTTATTCATCGGCGGGAGGAGCTCCTACGAGCAGTACTTC. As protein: CASSLFIGGRSSYEQYF.

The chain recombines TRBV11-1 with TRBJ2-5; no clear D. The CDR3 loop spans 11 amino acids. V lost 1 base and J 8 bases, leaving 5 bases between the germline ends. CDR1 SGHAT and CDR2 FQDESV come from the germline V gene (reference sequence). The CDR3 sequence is CASSLGSTQYF. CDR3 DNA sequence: TGTGCCAGCAGCTTAGGCAGTACCCAGTACTTC.

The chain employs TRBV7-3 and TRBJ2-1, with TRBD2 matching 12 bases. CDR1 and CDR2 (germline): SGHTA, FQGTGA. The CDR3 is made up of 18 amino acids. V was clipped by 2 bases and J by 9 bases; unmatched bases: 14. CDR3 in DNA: TGTGCCAGCAGCTTATCCCCCTTGACTAGCGGGAGAATAGGTGAGCAGTTCTTC. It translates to CASSLSPLTSGRIGEQFF.

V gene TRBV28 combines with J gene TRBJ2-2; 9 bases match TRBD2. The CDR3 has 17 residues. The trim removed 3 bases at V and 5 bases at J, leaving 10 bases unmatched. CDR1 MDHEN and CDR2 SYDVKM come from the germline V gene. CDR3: CASSFKREVYGTGELFF. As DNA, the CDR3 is TGTGCCAGCAGTTTCAAGCGGGAGGTATATGGAACCGGGGAGCTGTTTTTT.

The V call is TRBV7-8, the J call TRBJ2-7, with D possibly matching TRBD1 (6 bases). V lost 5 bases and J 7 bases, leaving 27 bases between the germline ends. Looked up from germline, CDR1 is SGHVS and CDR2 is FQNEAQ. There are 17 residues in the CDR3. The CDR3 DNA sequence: TGTGCCAGCAGCCACCGGGTAACAGGGCAGGCCCGAGGGGAGCAGTACTTC. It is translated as CASSHRVTGQARGEQYF.

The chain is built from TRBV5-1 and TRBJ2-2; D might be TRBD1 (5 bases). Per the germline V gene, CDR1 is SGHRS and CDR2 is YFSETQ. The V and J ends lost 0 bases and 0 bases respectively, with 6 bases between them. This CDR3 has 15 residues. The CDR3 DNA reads TGCGCCAGCAGCTTGGACAGGACGAACACCGGGGAGCTGTTTTTT. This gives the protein CASSLDRTNTGELFF. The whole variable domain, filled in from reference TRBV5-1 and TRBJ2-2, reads KAGVTQTPRYLIKTRGQQVTLSCSPISGHRSVSWYQQTPGQGLQFLFEYFSETQRNKGNFPGRFSGRQFSNSRSEMNVSTLELGDSALYLCASSLDRTNTGELFFGEGSRLTVL.

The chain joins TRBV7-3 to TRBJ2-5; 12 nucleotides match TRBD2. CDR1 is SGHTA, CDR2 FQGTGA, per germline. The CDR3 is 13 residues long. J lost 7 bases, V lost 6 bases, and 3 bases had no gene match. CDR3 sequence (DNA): TGTGCCAGCAGTTCGACTAGCGGGAGGACCCAGTACTTC. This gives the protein CASSSTSGRTQYF. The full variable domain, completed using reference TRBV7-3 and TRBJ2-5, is GAGVSQTPSNKVTEKGKYVELRCDPISGHTALYWYRQSLGQGPEFLIYFQGTGAADDSGLPNDRFFAVRPEGSVSTLKIQRTERGDSAVYLCASSSTSGRTQYFGPGTRLLVL.

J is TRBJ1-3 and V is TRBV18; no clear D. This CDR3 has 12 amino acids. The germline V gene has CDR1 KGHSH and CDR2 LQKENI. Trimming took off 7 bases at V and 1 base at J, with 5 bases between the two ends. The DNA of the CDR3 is TGTGCCAGCTACGGATCTGGAAACACCATATATTTT. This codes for CASYGSGNTIYF.

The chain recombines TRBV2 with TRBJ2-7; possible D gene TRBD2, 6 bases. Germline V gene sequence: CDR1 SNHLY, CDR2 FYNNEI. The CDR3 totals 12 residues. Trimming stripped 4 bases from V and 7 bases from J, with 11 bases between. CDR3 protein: CASSGAAGEQYF. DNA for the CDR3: TGTGCCAGCAGTGGGGCGGCGGGAGAGCAGTACTTC.

The CDR3 DNA follows: TGTGCCACCAGCAGAGGGTTTGGGGCAGAAGAGACCCAGTACTTC. Its protein product is CATSRGFGAEETQYF. The rearrangement joins TRBV15 to TRBJ2-5; maybe TRBD1 (5 bases). Trimming removed 1 base at V and 3 bases at J, with 12 bases between. The CDR3 length is 15 residues. In germline, CDR1 is LNHNV, CDR2 YYDKDF (reference sequence).

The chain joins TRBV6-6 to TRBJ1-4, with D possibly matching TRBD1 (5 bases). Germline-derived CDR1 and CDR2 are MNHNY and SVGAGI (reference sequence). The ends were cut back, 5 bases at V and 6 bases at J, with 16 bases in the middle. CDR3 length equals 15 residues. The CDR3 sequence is CASSNARDGYEKLFF. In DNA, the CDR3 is TGTGCCAGCAGTAACGCCCGGGACGGATATGAAAAACTGTTTTTT.

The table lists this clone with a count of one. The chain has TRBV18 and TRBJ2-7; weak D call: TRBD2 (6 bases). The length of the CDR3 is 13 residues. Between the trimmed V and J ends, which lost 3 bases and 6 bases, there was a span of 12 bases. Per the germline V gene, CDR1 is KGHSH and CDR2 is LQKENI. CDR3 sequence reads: CASSPQGLTEQYF. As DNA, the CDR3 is TGTGCCAGCTCACCCCAGGGACTCACCGAGCAGTACTTC.

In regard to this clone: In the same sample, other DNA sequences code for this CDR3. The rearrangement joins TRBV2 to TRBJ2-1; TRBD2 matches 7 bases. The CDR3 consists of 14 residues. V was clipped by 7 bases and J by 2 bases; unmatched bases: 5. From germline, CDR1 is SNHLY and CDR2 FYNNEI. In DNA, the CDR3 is TGTGCCAGCACGCGGCTAGCGGCCTACAATGAGCAGTTCTTC. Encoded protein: CASTRLAAYNEQFF.

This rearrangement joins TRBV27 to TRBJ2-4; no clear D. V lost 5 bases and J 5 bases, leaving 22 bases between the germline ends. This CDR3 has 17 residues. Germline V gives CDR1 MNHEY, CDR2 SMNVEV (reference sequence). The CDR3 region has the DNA TGTGCCAGCAGTGCCGAAACAGTGACCCGCGTCCAAAACATTCAGTACTTC. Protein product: CASSAETVTRVQNIQYF.

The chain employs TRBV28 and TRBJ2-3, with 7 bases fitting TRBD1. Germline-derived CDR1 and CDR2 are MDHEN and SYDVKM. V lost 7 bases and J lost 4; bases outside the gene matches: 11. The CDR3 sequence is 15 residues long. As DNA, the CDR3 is TGTGCCAGCAACCTATGGACAGGAAAGGCAGATACGCAGTATTTT. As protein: CASNLWTGKADTQYF.

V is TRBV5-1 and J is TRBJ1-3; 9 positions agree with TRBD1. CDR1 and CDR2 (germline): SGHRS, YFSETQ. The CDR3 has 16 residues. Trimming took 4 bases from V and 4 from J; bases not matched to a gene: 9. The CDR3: CASSTGQGGSGNTIYF. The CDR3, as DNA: TGCGCCAGCAGCACGGGACAGGGTGGATCCGGAAACACCATATATTTT.

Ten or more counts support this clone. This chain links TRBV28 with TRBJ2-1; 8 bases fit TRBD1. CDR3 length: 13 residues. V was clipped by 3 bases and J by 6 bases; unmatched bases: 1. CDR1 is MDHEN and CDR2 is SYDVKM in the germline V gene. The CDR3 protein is CASSFGTGNEQFF. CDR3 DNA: TGTGCCAGCAGTTTCGGGACAGGCAATGAGCAGTTCTTC.

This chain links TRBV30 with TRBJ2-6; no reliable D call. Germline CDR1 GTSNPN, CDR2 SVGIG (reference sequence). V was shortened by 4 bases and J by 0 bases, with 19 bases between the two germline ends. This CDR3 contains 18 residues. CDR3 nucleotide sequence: TGTGCCTGGAATAGAAAGGTTGAGTCAAACTCTGGGGCCAACGTCCTGACTTTC. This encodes CAWNRKVESNSGANVLTF.

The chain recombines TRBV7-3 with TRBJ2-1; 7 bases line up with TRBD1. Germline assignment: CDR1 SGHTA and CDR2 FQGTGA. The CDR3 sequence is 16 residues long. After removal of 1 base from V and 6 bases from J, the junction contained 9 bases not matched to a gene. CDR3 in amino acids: CASSLNSAPGGNEQFF. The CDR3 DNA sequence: TGTGCCAGCAGCTTAAATTCAGCCCCAGGGGGCAATGAGCAGTTCTTC.

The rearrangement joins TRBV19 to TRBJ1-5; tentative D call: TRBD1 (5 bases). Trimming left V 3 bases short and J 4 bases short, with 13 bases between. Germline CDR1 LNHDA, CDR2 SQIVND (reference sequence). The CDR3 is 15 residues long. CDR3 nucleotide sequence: TGTGCCAGTAGTATTGAGGGACCCCCTAATCAGCCCCAGCATTTT. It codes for CASSIEGPPNQPQHF. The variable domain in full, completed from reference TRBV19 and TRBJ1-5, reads DGGITQSPKYLFRKEGQNVTLSCEQNLNHDAMYWYRQDPGQGLRLIYYSQIVNDFQKGDIAEGYSVSREKKESFPLTVTSAQKNPTAFYLCASSIEGPPNQPQHFGDGTRLSIL.

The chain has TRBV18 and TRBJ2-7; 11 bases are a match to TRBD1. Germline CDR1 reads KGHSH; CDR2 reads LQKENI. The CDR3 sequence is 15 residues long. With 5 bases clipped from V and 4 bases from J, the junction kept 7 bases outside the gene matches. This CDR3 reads CASSSGQGALYEQYF. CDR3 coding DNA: TGTGCCAGCTCATCAGGACAGGGGGCTTTGTACGAGCAGTACTTC. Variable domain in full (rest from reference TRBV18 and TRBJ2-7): NAGVMQNPRHLVRRRGQEARLRCSPMKGHSHVYWYRQLPEEGLKFMVYLQKENIIDESGMPKERFSAEFPKEGPSILRIQQVVRGDSAAYFCASSSGQGALYEQYFGPGTRLTVT.

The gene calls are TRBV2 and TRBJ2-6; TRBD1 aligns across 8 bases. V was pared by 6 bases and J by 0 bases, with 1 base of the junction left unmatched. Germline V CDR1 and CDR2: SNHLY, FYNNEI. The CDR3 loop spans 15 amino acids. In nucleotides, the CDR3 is TGTGCCAGCAGGGGACAGGACTCTGGGGCCAACGTCCTGACTTTC. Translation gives CASRGQDSGANVLTF.

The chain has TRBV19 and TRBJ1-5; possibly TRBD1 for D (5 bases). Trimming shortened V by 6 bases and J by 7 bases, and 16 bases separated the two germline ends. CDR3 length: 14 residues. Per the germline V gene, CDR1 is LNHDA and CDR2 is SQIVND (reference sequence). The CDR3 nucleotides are TGTGCCAGTAGAACGGCAGGGATTGTACAGCCCCAGCATTTT. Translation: CASRTAGIVQPQHF.

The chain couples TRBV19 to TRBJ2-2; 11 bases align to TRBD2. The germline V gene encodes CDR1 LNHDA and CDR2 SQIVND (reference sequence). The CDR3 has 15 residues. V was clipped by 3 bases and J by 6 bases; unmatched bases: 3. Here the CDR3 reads CASSITSGRSGELFF. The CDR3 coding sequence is TGTGCCAGTAGTATCACTAGCGGGAGATCCGGGGAGCTGTTTTTT.

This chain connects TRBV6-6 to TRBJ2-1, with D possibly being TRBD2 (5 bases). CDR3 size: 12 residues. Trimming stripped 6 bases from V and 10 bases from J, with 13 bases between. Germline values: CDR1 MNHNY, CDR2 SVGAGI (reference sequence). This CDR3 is CASSSSGGEQFF. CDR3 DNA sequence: TGTGCCAGCAGCTCCAGCGGTGGGGAGCAGTTCTTC.

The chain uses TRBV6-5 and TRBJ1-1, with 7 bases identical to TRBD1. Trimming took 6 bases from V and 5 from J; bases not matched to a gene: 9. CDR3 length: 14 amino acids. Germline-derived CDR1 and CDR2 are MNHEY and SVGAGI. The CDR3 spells CASRQNRGWTEAFF. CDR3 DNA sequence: TGTGCCAGCAGACAGAACAGGGGTTGGACTGAAGCTTTCTTT.

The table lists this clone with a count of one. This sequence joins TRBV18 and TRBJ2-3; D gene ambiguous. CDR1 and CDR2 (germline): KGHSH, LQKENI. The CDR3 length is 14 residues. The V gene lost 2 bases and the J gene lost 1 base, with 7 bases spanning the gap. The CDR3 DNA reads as TGTGCCAGCTCACCAGGGTGGGGCACAGATACGCAGTATTTT. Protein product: CASSPGWGTDTQYF.

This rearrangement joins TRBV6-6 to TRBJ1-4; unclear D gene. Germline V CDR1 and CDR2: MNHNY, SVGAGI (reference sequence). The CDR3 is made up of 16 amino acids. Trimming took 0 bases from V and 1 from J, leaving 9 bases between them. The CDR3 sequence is CASSYSGRGTNEKLFF. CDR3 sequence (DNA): TGTGCCAGCAGTTACTCCGGTCGGGGAACTAATGAAAAACTGTTTTTT.